Below, one T cell receptor beta chain is given with its context. Its antigen is unknown. The data are from a study of shared clonotypes between healthy human individuals. Study information: Per-donor plates numbered three CD4 naive, three CD4 memory, two CD8 naive and one CD8 memory. Study findings and constraints: Sampling covered blood only; tissue repertoires likely differ.

The naive CD8 population came from CD45RO-negative cells selected for CCR7, without terminally differentiated effector memory CD45RA+ cells. The CDR3 has 17 amino acids. Profiled with immunoSEQ multiplex PCR; TCRdb holds only in-frame clones, not every one. The sample records hundreds of thousands of clones, 90% to 97% being singletons. The rearrangement uses TRBV1 and TRBJ2-2; no check of the table's D call, TRBD1, against the DNA was made. TRBV1 is designated a pseudogene. The sequence was collected from a woman aged 25 to 39 in good health. The sample taken for sequencing was naive CD8+ T cells sorted from blood. The CDR3 here is CTSSQERQGANTGELFF. Here the CDR3 DNA reads TGCACCAGCAGCCAAGAGAGACAGGGGGCGAACACCGGGGAGCTGTTTTTT.